Detailed here is one T cell receptor beta chain. What it binds is not known. This specimen comes from a study of graft-versus-host responses after intestinal transplantation. Overall study context: The study gave all recipients anti-thymocyte globulin induction, then tacrolimus and steroids for 2 to 3 years.

Overall study findings and caveats: Declines in HvG clones occurring early post-transplant were associated with peak circulating GvH clone levels.

Repertoires were generated with immunoSEQ multiplex PCR, while TCRdb's copy carries only in-frame clones and drops some. The data contain 35,000 to 45,000 clones, around 90% of them singletons. Germline V gene sequence: CDR1 LNHDA, CDR2 SQIVND (reference sequence). The CDR3 consists of 19 residues. V shed 2 bases, J shed 3 bases, and the junction held 13 bases outside the gene matches. The sequence was obtained from a human patient who received an intestinal transplant, so some T cells may come from the graft donor. This sequence joins TRBV19 and TRBJ2-1, with 10 bases lining up with TRBD2. Sequencing was performed on PBMCs, taken 524 days after transplant. The CDR3 sequence: CASSISSSPLAGVYNEQFF. Here the CDR3 DNA reads TGTGCCAGTAGTATATCCTCAAGCCCCCTAGCGGGAGTCTACAATGAGCAGTTCTTC.